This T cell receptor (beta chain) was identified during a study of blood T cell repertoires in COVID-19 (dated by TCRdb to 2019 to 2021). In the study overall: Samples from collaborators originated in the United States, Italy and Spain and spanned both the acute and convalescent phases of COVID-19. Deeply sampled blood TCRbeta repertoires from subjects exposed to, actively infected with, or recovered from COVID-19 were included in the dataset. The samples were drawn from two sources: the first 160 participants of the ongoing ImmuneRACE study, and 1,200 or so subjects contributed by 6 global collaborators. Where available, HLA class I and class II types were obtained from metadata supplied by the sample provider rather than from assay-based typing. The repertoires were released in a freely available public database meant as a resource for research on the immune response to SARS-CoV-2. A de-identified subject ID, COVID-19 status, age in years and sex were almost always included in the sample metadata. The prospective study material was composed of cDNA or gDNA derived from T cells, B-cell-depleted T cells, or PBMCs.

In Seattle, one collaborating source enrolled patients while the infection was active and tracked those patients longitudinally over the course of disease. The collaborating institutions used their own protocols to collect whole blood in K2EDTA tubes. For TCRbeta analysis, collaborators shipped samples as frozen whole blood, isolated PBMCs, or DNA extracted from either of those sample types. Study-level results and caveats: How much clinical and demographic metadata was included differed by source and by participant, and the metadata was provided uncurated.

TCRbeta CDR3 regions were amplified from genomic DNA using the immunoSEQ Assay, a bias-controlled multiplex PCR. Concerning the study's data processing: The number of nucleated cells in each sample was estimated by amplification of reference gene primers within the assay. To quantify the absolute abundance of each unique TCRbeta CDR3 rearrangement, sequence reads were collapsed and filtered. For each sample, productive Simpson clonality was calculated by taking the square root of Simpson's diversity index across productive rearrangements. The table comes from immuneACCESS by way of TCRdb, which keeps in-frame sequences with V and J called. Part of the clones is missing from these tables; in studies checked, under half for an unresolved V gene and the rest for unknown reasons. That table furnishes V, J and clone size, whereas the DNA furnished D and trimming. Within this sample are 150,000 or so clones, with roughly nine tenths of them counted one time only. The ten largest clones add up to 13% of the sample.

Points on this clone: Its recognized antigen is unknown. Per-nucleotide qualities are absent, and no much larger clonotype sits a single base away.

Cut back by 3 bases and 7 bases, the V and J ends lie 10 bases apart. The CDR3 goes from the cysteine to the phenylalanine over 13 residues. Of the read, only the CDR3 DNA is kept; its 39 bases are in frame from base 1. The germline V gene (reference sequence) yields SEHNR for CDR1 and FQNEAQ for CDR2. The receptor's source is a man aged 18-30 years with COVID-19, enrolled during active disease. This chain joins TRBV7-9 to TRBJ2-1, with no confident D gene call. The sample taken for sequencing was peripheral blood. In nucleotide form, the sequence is TGTGCCAGCAGCTTTGAGAAGATGAATGAGCAGTTCTTC. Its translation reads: CASSFEKMNEQFF. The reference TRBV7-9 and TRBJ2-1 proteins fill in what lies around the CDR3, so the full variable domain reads DTGVSQNPRHKITKRGQNVTFRCDPISEHNRLYWYRQTLGQGPEFLTYFQNEAQLEKSRLLSDRFSAERPKGSFSTLEIQRTEQGDSAMYLCASSFEKMNEQFFGPGTRLTVL.